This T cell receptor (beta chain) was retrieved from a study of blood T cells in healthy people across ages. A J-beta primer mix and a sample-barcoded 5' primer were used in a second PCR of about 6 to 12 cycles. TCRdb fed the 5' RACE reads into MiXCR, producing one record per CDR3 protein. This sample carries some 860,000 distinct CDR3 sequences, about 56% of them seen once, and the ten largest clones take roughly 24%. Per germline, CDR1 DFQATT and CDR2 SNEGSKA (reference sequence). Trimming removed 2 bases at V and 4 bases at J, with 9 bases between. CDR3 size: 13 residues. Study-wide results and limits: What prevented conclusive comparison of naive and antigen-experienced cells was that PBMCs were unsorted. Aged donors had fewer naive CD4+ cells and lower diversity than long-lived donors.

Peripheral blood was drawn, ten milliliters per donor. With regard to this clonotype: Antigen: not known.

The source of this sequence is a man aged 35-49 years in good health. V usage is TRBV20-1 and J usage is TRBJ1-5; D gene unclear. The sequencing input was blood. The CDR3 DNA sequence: TGCAGTGCTAGATCCACGGGGAATCAGCCCCAGCATTTT. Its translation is CSARSTGNQPQHF.